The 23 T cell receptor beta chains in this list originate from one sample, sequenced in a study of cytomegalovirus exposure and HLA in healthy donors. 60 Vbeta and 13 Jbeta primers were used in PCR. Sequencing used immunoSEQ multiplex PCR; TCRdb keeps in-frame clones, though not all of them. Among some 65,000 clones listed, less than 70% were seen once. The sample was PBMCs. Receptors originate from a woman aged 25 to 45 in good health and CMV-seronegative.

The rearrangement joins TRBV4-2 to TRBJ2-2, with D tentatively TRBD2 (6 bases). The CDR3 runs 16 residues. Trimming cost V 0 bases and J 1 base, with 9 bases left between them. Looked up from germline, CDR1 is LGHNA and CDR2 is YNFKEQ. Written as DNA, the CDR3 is TGTGCCAGCAGCCAAGAGATCGGGGGGAACACCGGGGAGCTGTTTTTT. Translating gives CASSQEIGGNTGELFF.

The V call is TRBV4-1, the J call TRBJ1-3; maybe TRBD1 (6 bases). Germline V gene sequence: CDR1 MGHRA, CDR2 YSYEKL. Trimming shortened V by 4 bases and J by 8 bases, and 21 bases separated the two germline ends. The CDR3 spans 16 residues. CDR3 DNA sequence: TGCGCCAGCAGCCCGACAGAAAGACAGGCGGGGGACACCATATATTTT. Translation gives CASSPTERQAGDTIYF.

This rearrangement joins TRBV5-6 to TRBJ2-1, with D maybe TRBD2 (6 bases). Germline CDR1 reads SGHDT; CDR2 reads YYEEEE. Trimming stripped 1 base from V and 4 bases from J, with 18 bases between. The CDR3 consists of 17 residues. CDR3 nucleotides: TGTGCCAGCAGCTTGCCATCCGGGGGAGCGCGATACAATGAGCAGTTCTTC. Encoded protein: CASSLPSGGARYNEQFF.

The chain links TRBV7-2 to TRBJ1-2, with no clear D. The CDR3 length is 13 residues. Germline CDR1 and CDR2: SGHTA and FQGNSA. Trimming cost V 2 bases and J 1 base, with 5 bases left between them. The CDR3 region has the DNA TGTGCCAGCAGCTTACAGATTAACTATGGCTACACCTTC. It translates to CASSLQINYGYTF.

This CDR3 reads CASSLTGGMNTEAFF. The CDR3 DNA reads as TGTGCCAGCTCACTCACAGGGGGCATGAACACTGAAGCTTTCTTT. The chain uses TRBV18 and TRBJ1-1; the match to TRBD1 covers 9 bases. The germline V gene encodes CDR1 KGHSH and CDR2 LQKENI. Trimming took 4 bases from V and 0 from J; bases not matched to a gene: 3. The length of the CDR3 is 15 residues. Based on the CDR3 plus reference TRBV18 and TRBJ1-1, the full variable domain is NAGVMQNPRHLVRRRGQEARLRCSPMKGHSHVYWYRQLPEEGLKFMVYLQKENIIDESGMPKERFSAEFPKEGPSILRIQQVVRGDSAAYFCASSLTGGMNTEAFFGQGTRLTVV.

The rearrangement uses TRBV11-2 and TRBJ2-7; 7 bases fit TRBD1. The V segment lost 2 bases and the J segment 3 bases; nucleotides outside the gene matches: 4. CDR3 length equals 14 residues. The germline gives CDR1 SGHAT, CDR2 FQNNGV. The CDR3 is CASSLHPGGYEQYF. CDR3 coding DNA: TGTGCCAGCAGCTTACATCCAGGGGGCTACGAGCAGTACTTC.

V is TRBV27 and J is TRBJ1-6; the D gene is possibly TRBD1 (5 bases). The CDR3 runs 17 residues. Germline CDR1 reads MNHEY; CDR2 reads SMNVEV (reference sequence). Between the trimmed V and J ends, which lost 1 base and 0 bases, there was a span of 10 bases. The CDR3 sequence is CASSLWEGSSYNSPLHF. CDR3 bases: TGTGCCAGCAGTTTATGGGAGGGGAGCTCCTATAATTCACCCCTCCACTTT.

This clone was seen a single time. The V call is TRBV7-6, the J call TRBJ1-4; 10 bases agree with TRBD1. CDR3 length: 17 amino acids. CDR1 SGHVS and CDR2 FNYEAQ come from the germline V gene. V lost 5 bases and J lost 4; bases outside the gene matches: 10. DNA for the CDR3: TGTGCCAGCAGCCGGACAGGGGGTCATACGCGTAATGAAAAACTGTTTTTT. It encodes CASSRTGGHTRNEKLFF.

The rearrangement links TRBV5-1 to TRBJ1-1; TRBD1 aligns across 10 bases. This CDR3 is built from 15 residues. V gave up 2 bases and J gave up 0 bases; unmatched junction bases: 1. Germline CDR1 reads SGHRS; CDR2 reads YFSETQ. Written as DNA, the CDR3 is TGCGCCAGCAGCTTCGGGACAGGGGTGAACACTGAAGCTTTCTTT. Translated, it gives CASSFGTGVNTEAFF.

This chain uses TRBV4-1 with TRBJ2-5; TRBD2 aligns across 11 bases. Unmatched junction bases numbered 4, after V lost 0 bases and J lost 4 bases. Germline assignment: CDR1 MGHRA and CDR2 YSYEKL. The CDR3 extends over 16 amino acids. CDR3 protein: CASSQEPTSGGETQYF. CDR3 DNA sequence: TGCGCCAGCAGCCAAGAGCCAACTAGCGGGGGAGAGACCCAGTACTTC.

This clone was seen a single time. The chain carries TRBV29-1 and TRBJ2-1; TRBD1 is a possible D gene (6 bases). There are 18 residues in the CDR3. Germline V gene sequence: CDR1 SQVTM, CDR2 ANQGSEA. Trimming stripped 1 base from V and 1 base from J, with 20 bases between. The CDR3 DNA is TGCAGCGTTGAAGTGTATAGGCGACCAGGGGATTCCTACAATGAGCAGTTCTTC. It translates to CSVEVYRRPGDSYNEQFF.

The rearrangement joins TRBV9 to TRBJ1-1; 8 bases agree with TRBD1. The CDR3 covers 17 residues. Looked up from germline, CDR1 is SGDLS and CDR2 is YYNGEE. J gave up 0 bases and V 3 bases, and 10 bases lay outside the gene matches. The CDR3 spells CASSGRQGSLLNTEAFF. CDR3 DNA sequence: TGTGCCAGCAGCGGGAGACAGGGGAGCCTTTTGAACACTGAAGCTTTCTTT.

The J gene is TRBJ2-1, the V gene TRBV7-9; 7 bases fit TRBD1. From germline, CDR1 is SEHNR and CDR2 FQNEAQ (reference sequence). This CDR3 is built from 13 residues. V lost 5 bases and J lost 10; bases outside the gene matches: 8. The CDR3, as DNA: TGTGCCAGCAGCAAAACAGGGGTTGGGGAGCAGTTCTTC. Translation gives CASSKTGVGEQFF.

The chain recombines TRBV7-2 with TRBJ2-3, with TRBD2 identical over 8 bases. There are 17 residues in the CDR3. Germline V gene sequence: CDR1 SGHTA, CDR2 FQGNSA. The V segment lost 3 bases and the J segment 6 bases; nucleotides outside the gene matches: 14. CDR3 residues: CASSFGTGSGVFDTQYF. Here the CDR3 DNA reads TGTGCCAGCAGCTTCGGTACCGGTAGCGGGGTGTTTGATACGCAGTATTTT.

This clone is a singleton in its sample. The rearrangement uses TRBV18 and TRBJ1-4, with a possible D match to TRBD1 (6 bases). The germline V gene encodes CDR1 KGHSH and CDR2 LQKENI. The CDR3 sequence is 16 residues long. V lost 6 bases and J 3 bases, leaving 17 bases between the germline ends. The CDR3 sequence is CASSPPEPGANEKLFF. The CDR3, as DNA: TGTGCCAGCTCCCCGCCCGAGCCAGGGGCTAATGAAAAACTGTTTTTT.

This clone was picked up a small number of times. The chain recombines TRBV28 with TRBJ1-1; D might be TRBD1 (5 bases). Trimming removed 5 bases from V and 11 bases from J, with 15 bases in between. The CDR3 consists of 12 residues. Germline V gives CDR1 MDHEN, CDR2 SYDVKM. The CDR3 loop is CASSTAGSWAFF. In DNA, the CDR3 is TGTGCCAGCAGTACCGCAGGGTCTTGGGCTTTCTTT.

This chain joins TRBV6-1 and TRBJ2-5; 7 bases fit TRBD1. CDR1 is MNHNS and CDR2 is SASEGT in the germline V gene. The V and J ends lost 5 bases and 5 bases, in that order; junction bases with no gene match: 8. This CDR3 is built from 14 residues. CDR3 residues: CASSKRGGRETQYF. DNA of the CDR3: TGTGCCAGCAGTAAGAGAGGGGGCAGGGAGACCCAGTACTTC.

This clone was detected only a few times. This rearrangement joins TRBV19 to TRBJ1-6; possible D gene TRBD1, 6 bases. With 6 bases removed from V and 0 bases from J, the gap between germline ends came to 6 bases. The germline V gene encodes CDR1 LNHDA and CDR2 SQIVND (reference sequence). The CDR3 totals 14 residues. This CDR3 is CASSRGSYNSPLHF. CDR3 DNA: TGTGCCAGTAGCAGGGGCTCCTATAATTCACCCCTCCACTTT.

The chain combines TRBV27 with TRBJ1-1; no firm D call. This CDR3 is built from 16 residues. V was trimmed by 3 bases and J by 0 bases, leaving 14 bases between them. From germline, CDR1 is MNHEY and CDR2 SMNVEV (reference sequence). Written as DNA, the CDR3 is TGTGCCAGCAGTTTTTGGTACAGAAGCATGAACACTGAAGCTTTCTTT. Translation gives CASSFWYRSMNTEAFF.

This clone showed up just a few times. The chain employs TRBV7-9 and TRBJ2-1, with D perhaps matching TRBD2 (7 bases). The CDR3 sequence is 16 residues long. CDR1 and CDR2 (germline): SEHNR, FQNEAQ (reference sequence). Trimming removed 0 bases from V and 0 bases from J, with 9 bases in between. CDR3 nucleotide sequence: TGTGCCAGCAGCTTAGCTGGGGGGGCCTCCTACAATGAGCAGTTCTTC. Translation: CASSLAGGASYNEQFF. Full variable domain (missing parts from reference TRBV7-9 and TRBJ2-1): DTGVSQNPRHKITKRGQNVTFRCDPISEHNRLYWYRQTLGQGPEFLTYFQNEAQLEKSRLLSDRFSAERPKGSFSTLEIQRTEQGDSAMYLCASSLAGGASYNEQFFGPGTRLTVL.

The CDR3 protein is CASSPLAENIQYF. CDR3 coding DNA: TGTGCCAGCTCACCACTGGCCGAAAACATTCAGTACTTC. The chain carries TRBV18 and TRBJ2-4; no firm D call. CDR1 and CDR2 from the germline V gene are KGHSH and LQKENI. Deletions cut 1 base from V and 5 bases from J, with 6 bases between. This CDR3 region has 13 residues.

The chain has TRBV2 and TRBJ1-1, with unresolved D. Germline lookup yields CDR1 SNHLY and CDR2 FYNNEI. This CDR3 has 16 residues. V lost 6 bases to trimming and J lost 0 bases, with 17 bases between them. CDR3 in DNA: TGTGCCAGCAGCCTCGAAGGACTGTATTTGAACACTGAAGCTTTCTTT. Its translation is CASSLEGLYLNTEAFF. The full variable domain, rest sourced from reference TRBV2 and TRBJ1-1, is EPEVTQTPSHQVTQMGQEVILRCVPISNHLYFYWYRQILGQKVEFLVSFYNNEISEKSEIFDDQFSVERPDGSNFTLKIRSTKLEDSAMYFCASSLEGLYLNTEAFFGQGTRLTVV.

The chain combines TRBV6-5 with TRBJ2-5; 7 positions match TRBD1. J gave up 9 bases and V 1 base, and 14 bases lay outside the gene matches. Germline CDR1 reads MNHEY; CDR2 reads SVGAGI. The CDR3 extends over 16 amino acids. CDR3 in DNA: TGTGCCAGCAGTTACTTTGGACAGGCTTCAGTCGGGGCCCAGTACTTC. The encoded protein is CASSYFGQASVGAQYF.